Listed below are T cell receptor beta chains from one sample, sequenced in a study of blood T cell repertoires in COVID-19. Profiled with immunoSEQ multiplex PCR; TCRdb holds only in-frame clones, not every one. The profile shows around 390,000 clones, 80% to 90% of them singletons. Specimen: PBMCs or T cells enriched from blood (not recorded which). The source of these receptors is a woman in her fifties or sixties who had recovered from COVID-19. Both conserved end residues are part of each CDR3. A D gene is named only where the DNA matches it firmly. The size entry is marked missing in some rows and otherwise reads once, few, many or a size class.

len | j_gene | abundance | d_gene | v_gene | CDR3nt | CDR3aa
16 | TRBJ2-7 | once | TRBD1 | TRBV13 | TGTGCCAGCAGCCTGCCCTTAGGGACAGGGGACTACGAGCAGTACTTC | CASSLPLGTGDYEQYF
15 | TRBJ2-1 | . | TRBD1 | TRBV7-9 | TGTGCCAGCAGCTTGGCCGGGACAGGGCTAAGTGAGCAGTTCTTC | CASSLAGTGLSEQFF
14 | TRBJ2-7 | . | TRBD1 | TRBV28 | TGTGCCAGCAGTTTTGGGGACAGGGACTACGAGCAGTACTTC | CASSFGDRDYEQYF
13 | TRBJ1-2 | few | TRBD1 | TRBV19 | TGTGCCAGTAGCCTACAGGGGTTTAGTGGCTACACCTTC | CASSLQGFSGYTF
16 | TRBJ2-1 | . | TRBD1 | TRBV4-3 | TGCGCCAGCAGCCTATCACCGGGACAGGGGTGGGATGAGCAGTTCTTC | CASSLSPGQGWDEQFF
15 | TRBJ1-2 | . | . | TRBV2 | TGTGCCAGCAGATTTGTGGAGGCCCTGGGCTATGGCTACACCTTC | CASRFVEALGYGYTF
15 | TRBJ1-5 | . | TRBD1 | TRBV12-5 | TGTGCTAGTGGCTCCGGGACAGCGTCGATTCAGCCCCAGCATTTT | CASGSGTASIQPQHF
14 | TRBJ2-7 | . | TRBD2 | TRBV7-2 | TGTGCCAGCAGCAGCGGGGGGGCAGTCTACGAGCAGTACTTC | CASSSGGAVYEQYF
15 | TRBJ2-3 | . | . | TRBV5-4 | TGTGCCAGCAGCTCCCGGTGGGGGGAGGCAGATACGCAGTATTTT | CASSSRWGEADTQYF
14 | TRBJ2-2 | . | . | TRBV2 | TGTGCCAGCAGTGTGGAGAGAGACACCGGGGAGCTGTTTTTT | CASSVERDTGELFF
14 | TRBJ2-2 | . | . | TRBV27 | TGTGCCAGCAGTTACGACAGCAACCCGGGGGAGCTGTTTTTT | CASSYDSNPGELFF
14 | TRBJ2-3 | . | . | TRBV11-2 | TGTGCCAGCAGTTTAGCCCGGAGCACAGATACGCAGTATTTT | CASSLARSTDTQYF
19 | TRBJ1-3 | . | TRBD1 | TRBV6-4 | TGTGCCAGCAGTGACCCGTGGAGACAGGGCCCTTTAGGTGGAAACACCATATATTTT | CASSDPWRQGPLGGNTIYF
17 | TRBJ1-2 | . | . | TRBV7-9 | TGTGCCAGCAGCTCCTACGAAGGACAGACCATTAACTATGGCTACACCTTC | CASSSYEGQTINYGYTF